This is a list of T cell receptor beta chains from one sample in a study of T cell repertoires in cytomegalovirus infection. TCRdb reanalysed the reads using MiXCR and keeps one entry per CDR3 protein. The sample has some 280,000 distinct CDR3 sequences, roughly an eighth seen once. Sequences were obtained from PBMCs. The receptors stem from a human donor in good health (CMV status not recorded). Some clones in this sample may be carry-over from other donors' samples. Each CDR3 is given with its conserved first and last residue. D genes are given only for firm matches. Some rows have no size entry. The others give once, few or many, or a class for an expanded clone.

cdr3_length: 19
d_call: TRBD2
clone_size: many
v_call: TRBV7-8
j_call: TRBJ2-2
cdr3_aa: CASSLAPGLAQKPTGELFF
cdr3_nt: TGTGCCAGCAGCTTAGCGCCTGGACTAGCCCAAAAACCGACCGGGGAGCTGTTTTTT

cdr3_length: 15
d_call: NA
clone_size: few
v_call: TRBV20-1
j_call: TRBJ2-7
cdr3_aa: CSVRLSGKVNHEQYF
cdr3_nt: TGCAGTGTTCGGCTCTCGGGCAAGGTAAACCACGAGCAGTACTTC

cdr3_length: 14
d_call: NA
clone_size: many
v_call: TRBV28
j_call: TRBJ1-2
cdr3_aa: CASSSPTLIYGYTF
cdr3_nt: TGTGCCAGCAGTTCGCCAACTTTAATCTATGGCTACACCTTC

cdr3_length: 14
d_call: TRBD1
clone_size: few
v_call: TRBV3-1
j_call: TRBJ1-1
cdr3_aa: CASSPRDRVTEAFF
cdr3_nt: TGTGCCAGCAGCCCCCGGGACAGGGTCACTGAAGCTTTCTTT

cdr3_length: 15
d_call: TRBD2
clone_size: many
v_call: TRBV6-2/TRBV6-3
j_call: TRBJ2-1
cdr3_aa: CASSYSGLPYNEQFF
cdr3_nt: TGTGCCAGCAGTTATAGCGGGCTACCCTACAATGAGCAGTTCTTC

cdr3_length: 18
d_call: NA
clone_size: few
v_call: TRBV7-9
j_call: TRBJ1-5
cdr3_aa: CASSLGGAGDLSNQPQHF
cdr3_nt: TGTGCCAGCAGCTTAGGAGGGGCAGGGGACCTTAGCAATCAGCCCCAGCATTTT

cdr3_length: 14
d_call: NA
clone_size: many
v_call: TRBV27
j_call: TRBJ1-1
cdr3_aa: CASSPHGFNTEAFF
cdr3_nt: TGTGCCAGCAGCCCCCACGGGTTTAACACTGAAGCTTTCTTT

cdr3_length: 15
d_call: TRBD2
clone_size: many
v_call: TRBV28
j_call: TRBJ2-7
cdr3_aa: CASREPSGRSYEQYF
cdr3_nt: TGTGCCAGCAGAGAGCCTAGCGGGAGGTCCTACGAGCAGTACTTC

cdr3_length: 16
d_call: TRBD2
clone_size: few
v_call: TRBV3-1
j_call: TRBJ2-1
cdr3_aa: CASSQDGLAGNNEQFF
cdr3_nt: TGTGCCAGCAGCCAAGATGGATTAGCGGGGAACAATGAGCAGTTCTTC

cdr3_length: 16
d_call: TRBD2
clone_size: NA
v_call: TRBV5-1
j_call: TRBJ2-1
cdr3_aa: CASSLGTSGIDNEQFF
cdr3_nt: TGCGCCAGCAGCTTGGGGACTAGCGGGATCGACAATGAGCAGTTCTTC

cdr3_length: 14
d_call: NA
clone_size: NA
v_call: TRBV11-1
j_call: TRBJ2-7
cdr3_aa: CASSLPDGSREQYF
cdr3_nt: TGTGCCAGCAGCCTGCCCGACGGGTCCCGCGAGCAGTACTTC

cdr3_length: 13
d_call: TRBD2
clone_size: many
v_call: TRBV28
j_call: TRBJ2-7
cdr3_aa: CASSLRLAYEQYF
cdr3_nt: TGTGCCAGCAGTTTAAGACTAGCGTACGAGCAGTACTTC

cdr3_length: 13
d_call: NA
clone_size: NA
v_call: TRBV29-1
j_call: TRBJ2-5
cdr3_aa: CSVSLTPQETQYF
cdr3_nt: TGCAGCGTCTCTCTTACCCCACAAGAGACCCAGTACTTC

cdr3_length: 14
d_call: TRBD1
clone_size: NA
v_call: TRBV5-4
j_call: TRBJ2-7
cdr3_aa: CASSIQTGAYEQYF
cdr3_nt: TGTGCCAGCAGCATCCAGACAGGGGCCTACGAGCAGTACTTC

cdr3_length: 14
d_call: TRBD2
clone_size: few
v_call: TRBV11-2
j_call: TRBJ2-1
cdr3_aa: CASSLVGGRNEQFF
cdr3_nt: TGTGCCAGCAGCTTAGTGGGCGGGAGGAATGAGCAGTTCTTC

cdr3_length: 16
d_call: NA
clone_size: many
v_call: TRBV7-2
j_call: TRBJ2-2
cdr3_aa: CASSPGGRANTGELFF
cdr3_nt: TGTGCCAGCAGCCCAGGTGGCAGGGCGAACACCGGGGAGCTGTTTTTT

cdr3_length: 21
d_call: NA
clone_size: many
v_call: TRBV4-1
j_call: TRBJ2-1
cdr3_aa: CASSQEWRGGQLLSSYNEQFF
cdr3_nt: TGCGCCAGCAGCCAAGAGTGGAGGGGTGGACAGCTACTGAGCTCCTACAATGAGCAGTTCTTC

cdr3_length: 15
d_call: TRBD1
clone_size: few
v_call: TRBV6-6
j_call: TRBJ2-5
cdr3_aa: CASSYPGQGRETQYF
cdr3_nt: TGTGCCAGCAGTTACCCGGGACAGGGGAGAGAGACCCAGTACTTC

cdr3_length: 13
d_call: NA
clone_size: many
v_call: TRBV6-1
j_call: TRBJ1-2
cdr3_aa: CASRAGLNYGYTF
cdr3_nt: TGTGCCAGCAGGGCAGGGCTTAACTATGGCTACACCTTC

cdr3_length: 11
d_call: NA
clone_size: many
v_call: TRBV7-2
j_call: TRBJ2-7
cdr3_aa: CASSPRDEQYF
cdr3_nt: TGTGCCAGCAGCCCCAGGGACGAGCAGTACTTC

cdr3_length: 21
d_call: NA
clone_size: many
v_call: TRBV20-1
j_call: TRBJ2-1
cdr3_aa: CSARDLFGTDPYTRSYNEQFF
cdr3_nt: TGCAGTGCTAGAGATCTCTTCGGGACCGACCCTTATACCCGCTCCTACAATGAGCAGTTCTTC

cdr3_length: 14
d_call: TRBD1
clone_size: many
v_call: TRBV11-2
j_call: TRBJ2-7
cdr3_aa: CASSLVGTAYEQYF
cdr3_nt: TGTGCCAGCAGCTTAGTGGGGACAGCATACGAGCAGTACTTC

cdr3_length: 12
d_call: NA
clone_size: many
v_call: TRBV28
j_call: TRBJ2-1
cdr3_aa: CASSFRGGEQFF
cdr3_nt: TGTGCCAGCAGTTTCAGGGGCGGTGAGCAGTTCTTC

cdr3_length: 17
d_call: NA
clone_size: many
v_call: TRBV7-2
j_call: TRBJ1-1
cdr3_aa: CASSLRGSRNLNTEAFF
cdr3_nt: TGTGCCAGCAGCTTACGAGGGAGCAGGAATTTGAACACTGAAGCTTTCTTT

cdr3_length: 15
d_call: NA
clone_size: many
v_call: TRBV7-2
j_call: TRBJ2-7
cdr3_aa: CASSLDGAGVGEQYF
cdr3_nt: TGTGCCAGCAGCTTAGATGGGGCAGGGGTGGGGGAGCAGTACTTC

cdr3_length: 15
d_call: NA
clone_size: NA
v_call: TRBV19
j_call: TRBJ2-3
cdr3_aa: CASTPSLRGTDTQYF
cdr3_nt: TGTGCCAGTACCCCCTCCCTCCGGGGGACAGATACGCAGTATTTT

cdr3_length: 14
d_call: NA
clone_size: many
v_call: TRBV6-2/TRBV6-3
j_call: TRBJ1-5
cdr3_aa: CASSYAGQGQPQHF
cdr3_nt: TGTGCCAGCAGTTACGCAGGGCAGGGTCAGCCCCAGCATTTT

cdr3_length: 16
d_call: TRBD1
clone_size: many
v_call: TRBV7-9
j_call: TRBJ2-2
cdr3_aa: CASSPRTGGLAGELFF
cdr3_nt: TGTGCCAGCAGCCCCCGTACAGGGGGACTTGCCGGGGAGCTGTTTTTT

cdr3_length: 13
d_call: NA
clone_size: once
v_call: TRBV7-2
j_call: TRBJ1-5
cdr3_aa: CASSLSGFQPQQF
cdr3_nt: TGTGCCAGCAGCTTAAGTGGGTTTCAGCCACAGCAGTTT

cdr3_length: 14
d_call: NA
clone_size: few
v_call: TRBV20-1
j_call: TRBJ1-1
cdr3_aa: CSASISSMNTEAFF
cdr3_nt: TGCAGTGCTAGTATTTCCAGTATGAACACTGAAGCTTTCTTT

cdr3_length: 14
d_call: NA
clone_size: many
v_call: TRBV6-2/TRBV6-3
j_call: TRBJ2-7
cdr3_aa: CASSPRTLAGEQYF
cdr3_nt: TGTGCCAGCAGCCCTAGGACCCTAGCTGGCGAGCAGTACTTC

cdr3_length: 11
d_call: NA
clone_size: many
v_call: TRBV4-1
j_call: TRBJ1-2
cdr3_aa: CAVATRHGYTF
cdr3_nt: TGCGCCGTGGCGACACGCCATGGCTACACCTTC

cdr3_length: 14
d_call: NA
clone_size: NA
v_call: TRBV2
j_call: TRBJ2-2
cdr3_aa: CASSEATYTGELFF
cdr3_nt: TGTGCCAGCAGTGAAGCTACCTACACCGGGGAGCTGTTTTTT

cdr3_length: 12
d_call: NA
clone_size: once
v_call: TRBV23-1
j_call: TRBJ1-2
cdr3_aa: CASPTAYYGYTF
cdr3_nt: TGCGCCAGTCCGACAGCATACTATGGCTACACCTTC

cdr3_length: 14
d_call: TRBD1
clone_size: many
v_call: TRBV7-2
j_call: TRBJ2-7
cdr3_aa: CASSSQGAGDEQYF
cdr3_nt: TGTGCCAGCAGCTCACAGGGGGCAGGGGACGAGCAGTACTTC

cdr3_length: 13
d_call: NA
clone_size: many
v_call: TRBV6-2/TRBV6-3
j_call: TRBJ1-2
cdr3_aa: CASNVDSNYGYTF
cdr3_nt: TGTGCCAGCAACGTGGACAGTAACTATGGCTACACCTTC

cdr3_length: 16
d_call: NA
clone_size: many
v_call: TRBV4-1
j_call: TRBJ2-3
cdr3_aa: CASSQEGGTGTDTQYF
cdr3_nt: TGCGCCAGCAGCCAAGAGGGAGGGACAGGCACAGATACGCAGTATTTT

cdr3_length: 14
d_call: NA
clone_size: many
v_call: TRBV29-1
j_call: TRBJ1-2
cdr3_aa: CSVVSVTTLYGYTF
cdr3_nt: TGCAGCGTTGTCTCCGTGACAACCCTTTATGGCTACACCTTC

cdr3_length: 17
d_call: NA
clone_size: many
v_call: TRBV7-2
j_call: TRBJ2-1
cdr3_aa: CASSLEIGLGPLGEQFF
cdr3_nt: TGTGCCAGCAGCTTAGAAATAGGCTTGGGGCCCCTTGGTGAGCAGTTCTTC

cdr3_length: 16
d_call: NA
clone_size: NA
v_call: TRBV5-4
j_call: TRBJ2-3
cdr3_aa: CASSFEIGRTTDTQYF
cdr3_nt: TGTGCCAGCAGCTTCGAGATCGGGCGGACCACAGATACGCAGTATTTT

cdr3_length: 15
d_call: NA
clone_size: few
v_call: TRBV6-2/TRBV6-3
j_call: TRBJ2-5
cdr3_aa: CASRGTIRGLETQYF
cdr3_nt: TGTGCCAGCAGGGGCACTATCCGGGGGTTGGAGACCCAGTACTTC

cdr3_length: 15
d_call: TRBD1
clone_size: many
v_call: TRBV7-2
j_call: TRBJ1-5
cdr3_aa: CASSYWGQGWQPQHF
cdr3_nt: TGTGCCAGCAGCTACTGGGGACAGGGATGGCAGCCCCAGCATTTT

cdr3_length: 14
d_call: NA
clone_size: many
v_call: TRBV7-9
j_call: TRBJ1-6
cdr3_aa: CASSRGQANSPLHF
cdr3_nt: TGTGCCAGCAGCCGAGGCCAGGCTAATTCACCCCTCCACTTT

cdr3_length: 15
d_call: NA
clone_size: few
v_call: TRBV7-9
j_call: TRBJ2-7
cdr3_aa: CASSLAPGGNHEQYF
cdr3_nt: TGTGCCAGCAGCTTAGCGCCAGGGGGGAATCACGAGCAGTACTTC

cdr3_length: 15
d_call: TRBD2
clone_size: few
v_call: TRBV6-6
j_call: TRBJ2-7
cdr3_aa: CASSYSLAGPYEQYF
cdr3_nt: TGTGCCAGCAGTTACTCTCTAGCGGGGCCCTACGAGCAGTACTTC

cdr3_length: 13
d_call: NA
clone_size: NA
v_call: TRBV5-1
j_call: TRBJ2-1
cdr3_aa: CASSLPPRDEQFF
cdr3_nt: TGCGCCAGCAGCTTGCCACCCCGGGATGAGCAGTTCTTC

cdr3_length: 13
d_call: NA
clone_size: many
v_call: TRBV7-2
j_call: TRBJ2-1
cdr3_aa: CASSLRSFNEQFF
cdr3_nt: TGTGCCAGCAGCTTAAGAAGTTTCAATGAGCAGTTCTTC

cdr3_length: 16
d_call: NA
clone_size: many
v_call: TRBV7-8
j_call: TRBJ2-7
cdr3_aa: CASSLAWQGNDYEQYF
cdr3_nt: TGTGCCAGCAGCTTAGCTTGGCAGGGGAATGACTACGAGCAGTACTTC

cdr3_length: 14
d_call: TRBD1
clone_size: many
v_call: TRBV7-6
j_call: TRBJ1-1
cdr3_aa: CASSLGQENTEAFF
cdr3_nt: TGTGCCAGCAGCTTGGGACAGGAGAACACTGAAGCTTTCTTT

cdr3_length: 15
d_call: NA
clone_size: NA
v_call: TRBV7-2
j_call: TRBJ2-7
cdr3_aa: CASSLGRASLYEQYF
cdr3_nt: TGTGCCAGCAGCTTAGGACGGGCCTCCCTTTACGAGCAGTACTTC

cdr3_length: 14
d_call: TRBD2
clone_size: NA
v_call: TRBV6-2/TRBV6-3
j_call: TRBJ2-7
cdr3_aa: CASRPAGGPYEQYF
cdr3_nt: TGTGCCAGCAGGCCAGCGGGAGGGCCGTACGAGCAGTACTTC

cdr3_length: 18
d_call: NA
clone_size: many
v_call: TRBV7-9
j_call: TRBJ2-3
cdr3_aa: CASSLATTGWGHRDTQYF
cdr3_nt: TGTGCCAGCAGCTTAGCAACCACAGGTTGGGGGCACCGCGATACGCAGTATTTT

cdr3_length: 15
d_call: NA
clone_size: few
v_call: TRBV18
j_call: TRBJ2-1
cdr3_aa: CASSPPAGRTDEQFF
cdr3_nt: TGTGCCAGCTCACCACCTGCCGGCCGAACCGATGAGCAGTTCTTC

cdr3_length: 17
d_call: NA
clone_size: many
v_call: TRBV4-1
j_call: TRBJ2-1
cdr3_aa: CASSPAEGGGAYNEQFF
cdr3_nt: TGCGCCAGCAGCCCCGCAGAGGGAGGGGGCGCCTACAATGAGCAGTTCTTC

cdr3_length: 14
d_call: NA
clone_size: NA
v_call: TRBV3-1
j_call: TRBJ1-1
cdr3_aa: CASSQVAWDTEAFF
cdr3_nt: TGTGCCAGCAGCCAAGTTGCATGGGACACTGAAGCTTTCTTT

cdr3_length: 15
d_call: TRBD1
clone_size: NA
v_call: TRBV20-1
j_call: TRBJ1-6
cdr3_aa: CSARDSTGVLRPLHF
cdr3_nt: TGCAGTGCTAGAGATTCAACAGGGGTATTGCGGCCCCTCCACTTT

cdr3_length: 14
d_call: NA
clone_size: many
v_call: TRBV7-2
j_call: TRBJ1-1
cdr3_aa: CASSLSYRDTEAFF
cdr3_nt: TGTGCCAGCAGCTTATCCTACAGGGATACTGAAGCTTTCTTT

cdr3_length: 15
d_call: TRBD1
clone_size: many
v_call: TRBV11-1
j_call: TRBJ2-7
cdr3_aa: CASSSATGTGYEQYF
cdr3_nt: TGTGCCAGCAGCTCGGCTACCGGGACAGGCTACGAGCAGTACTTC

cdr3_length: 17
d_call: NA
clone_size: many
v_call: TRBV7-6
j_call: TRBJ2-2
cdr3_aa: CASSLAQGTTGSGELFF
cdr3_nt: TGTGCCAGCAGCTTAGCGCAGGGAACTACGGGAAGCGGGGAGCTGTTTTTT